This T cell receptor beta chain was retrieved from a study of shared clonotypes between healthy human individuals. Deep-level assay runs were performed. Once extracted for a subset, genomic DNA was divided evenly among several immunoSEQ plates. Profiling relied on immunoSEQ multiplex PCR, and the TCRdb table lists in-frame clones only, not all of them. This table has about 1 million clones, around 76% appearing once. Germline assignment: CDR1 SGHNT and CDR2 YYREEE (reference sequence). The CDR3 has 15 amino acids. Trimming removed 4 bases from V and 3 bases from J, with 15 bases in between. The clonotype was recovered from a man between 18 and 35 years old in good health. This chain uses TRBV5-4 with TRBJ2-3; D could derive from TRBD1 or TRBD2 (5 bases each). Sequencing was performed on memory CD4+ T cells sorted from blood. Stated subset: CD45RA-negative fraction. CDR3: CASSRAAGGTDTQYF. As DNA, the CDR3 is TGTGCCAGCAGCCGGGCCGCTGGGGGTACAGATACGCAGTATTTT.